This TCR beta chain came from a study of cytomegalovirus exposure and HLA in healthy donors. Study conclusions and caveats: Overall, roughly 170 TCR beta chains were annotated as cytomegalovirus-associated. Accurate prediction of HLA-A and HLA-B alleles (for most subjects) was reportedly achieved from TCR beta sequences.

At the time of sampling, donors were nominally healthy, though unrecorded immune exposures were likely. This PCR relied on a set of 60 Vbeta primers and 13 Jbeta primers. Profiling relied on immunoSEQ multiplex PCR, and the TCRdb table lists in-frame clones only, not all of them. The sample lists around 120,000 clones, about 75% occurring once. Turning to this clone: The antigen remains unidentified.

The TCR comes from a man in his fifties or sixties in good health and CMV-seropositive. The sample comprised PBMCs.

DNA of the CDR3: TGCGCCAGCAGCTTGGGGCCAGGGGACTCCTACGAGCAGTACTTC. Translating gives CASSLGPGDSYEQYF. The gene calls are TRBV5-1 and TRBJ2-7, with D possibly TRBD1 on 6 matching bases. The germline V gene has CDR1 SGHRS and CDR2 YFSETQ. The CDR3 has 15 amino acids. V was cut by 0 bases and J by 0 bases, with 10 bases left in between. Full variable domain (remainder filled in from reference TRBV5-1 and TRBJ2-7): KAGVTQTPRYLIKTRGQQVTLSCSPISGHRSVSWYQQTPGQGLQFLFEYFSETQRNKGNFPGRFSGRQFSNSRSEMNVSTLELGDSALYLCASSLGPGDSYEQYFGPGTRLTVT.